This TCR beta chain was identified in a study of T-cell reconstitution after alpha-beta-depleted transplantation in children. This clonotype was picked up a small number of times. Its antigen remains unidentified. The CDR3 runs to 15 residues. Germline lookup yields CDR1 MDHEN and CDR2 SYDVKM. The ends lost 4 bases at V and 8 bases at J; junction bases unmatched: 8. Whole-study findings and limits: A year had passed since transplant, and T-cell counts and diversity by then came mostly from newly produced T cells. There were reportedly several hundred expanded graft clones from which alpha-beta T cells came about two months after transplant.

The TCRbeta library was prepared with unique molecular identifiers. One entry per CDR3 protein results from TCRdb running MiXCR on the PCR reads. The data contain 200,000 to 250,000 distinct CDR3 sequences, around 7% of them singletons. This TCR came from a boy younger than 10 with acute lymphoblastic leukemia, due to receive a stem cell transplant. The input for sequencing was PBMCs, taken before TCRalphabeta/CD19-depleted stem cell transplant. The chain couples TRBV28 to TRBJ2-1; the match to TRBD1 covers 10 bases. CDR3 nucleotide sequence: TGTGCCAGCAGTTATCTAGACAGGGGGCTTCATGAGCAGTTCTTC. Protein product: CASSYLDRGLHEQFF.